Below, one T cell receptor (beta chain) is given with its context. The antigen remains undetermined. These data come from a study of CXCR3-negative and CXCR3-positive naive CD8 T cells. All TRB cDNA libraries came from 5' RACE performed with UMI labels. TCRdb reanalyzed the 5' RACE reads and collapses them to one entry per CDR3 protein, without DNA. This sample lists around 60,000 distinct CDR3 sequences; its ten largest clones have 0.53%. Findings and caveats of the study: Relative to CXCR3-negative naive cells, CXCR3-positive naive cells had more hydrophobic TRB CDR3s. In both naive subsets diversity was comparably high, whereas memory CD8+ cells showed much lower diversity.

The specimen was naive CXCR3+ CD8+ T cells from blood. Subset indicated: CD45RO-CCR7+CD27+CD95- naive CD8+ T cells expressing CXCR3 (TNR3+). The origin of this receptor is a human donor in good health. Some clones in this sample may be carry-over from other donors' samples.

CDR3: CASSKTSDNSNQPQHF. The chain uses TRBV21-1 and TRBJ1-5. TRBV21-1 counts as a pseudogene. This CDR3 region has 16 residues.